This TCR beta chain was sequenced for a study of metastatic and nonmetastatic thyroid tumors. Study in general: Repertoire data that came from the blood and tumor or nodule tissue of malignant and benign thyroid patients were compared. Study findings and constraints: It was reportedly found that TCR beta diversity was significantly higher in malignant thyroid tumors than in benign nodules, a difference seen in both blood and tumor samples.

The length of the CDR3 is 11 residues. Germline V CDR1 and CDR2: MGHDK, SYGVNS. V gave up 5 bases and J gave up 6 bases, with 6 bases separating them. This clone has just a few counts. Its cognate antigen is unknown. TCRdb reanalyzed the PCR reads via MiXCR. The table shows 3,900 or so clones, with 35% to 45% occurring only once. No patient had received any treatment before thyroid surgery. The TCR originated in a male donor with papillary thyroid cancer or a benign thyroid nodule (not recorded which). Some clones in this sample may be carry-over from other donors' samples. The sample comprised adjacent normal tissue. The rearrangement links TRBV25-1 to TRBJ2-3, with no clear D. CDR3 sequence (DNA): TGTGCCAGCAGTTGGGGTGATACGCAGTATTTT. This encodes CASSWGDTQYF.